Listed below are T cell receptor beta chains from one sample, sequenced in a study of T cell changes during pregnancy in multiple sclerosis. Sequencing used immunoSEQ multiplex PCR; TCRdb keeps in-frame clones, though not all of them. The table records tens of thousands of clones, around 92% of them present only once. The sample in question was peripheral blood, obtained in the first trimester of pregnancy. These receptors were obtained from a female donor in good health, enrolled as a control in a pregnancy study. Both conserved end residues are part of each CDR3. Fields, in order: V gene, J gene, clone size, D gene, CDR3 protein, CDR3 DNA. D genes are given only for firm matches. Size tells how often a clone was seen (once, few, many) or the class of an expanded clone, and some rows leave it out.

>TRBV18|TRBJ1-3|NA|TRBD1
CASSPRARTGVGNTIYF
TGTGCCAGCTCACCACGGGCGAGGACAGGGGTCGGAAACACCATATATTTT
>TRBV20-1|TRBJ2-7|NA|NA
CSARDSYEQYF
TGCAGTGCTAGAGACAGCTACGAGCAGTACTTC
>TRBV7-8|TRBJ1-1|NA|NA
CASSFSGGRLLNTEAFF
TGTGCCAGCAGCTTTTCGGGGGGCCGATTATTGAACACTGAAGCTTTCTTT
>TRBV7-8|TRBJ2-7|NA|TRBD2
CASSPVAGDSYEQYF
TGTGCCAGCAGCCCTGTGGCGGGGGACTCCTACGAGCAGTACTTC
>TRBV6-5|TRBJ2-7|NA|NA
CASSSSTSSGDEQYF
TGTGCCAGCAGTTCCAGTACCTCCTCGGGGGACGAGCAGTACTTC
>TRBV28|TRBJ2-2|NA|TRBD2
CASCARLAGVVGELFF
TGTGCCTCCTGTGCCCGACTAGCGGGGGTTGTCGGGGAGCTGTTTTTT
>TRBV28|TRBJ2-5|NA|TRBD1
CASSRDSQYQETQYF
TGTGCCAGCAGTCGGGACAGCCAGTACCAAGAGACCCAGTACTTC
>TRBV18|TRBJ1-4|NA|NA
CASSPGQSNEKLFF
TGTGCCAGCTCACCGGGGCAGAGTAATGAAAAACTGTTTTTT
>TRBV27|TRBJ2-1|NA|TRBD1
CASNPRDRRYNEQFF
TGTGCCAGCAATCCCCGGGACAGGCGTTACAATGAGCAGTTCTTC
>TRBV19|TRBJ2-7|NA|NA
CASRTIGGKGEQYF
TGTGCCAGTAGGACGATAGGGGGAAAAGGGGAGCAGTACTTC
>TRBV25-1|TRBJ1-1|NA|NA
CASSGRIRGEAFF
TGTGCCAGCAGTGGGAGGATTCGAGGTGAAGCTTTCTTT
>TRBV6-5|TRBJ1-4|NA|TRBD1
CASSGGTANEKLFF
TGTGCCAGCAGTGGGGGGACAGCTAATGAAAAACTGTTTTTT
>TRBV5-4|TRBJ2-1|NA|NA
CASSTGRGSSTYNEQFF
TGTGCCAGCAGCACCGGCAGAGGGTCGTCTACCTACAATGAGCAGTTCTTC
>TRBV5-1|TRBJ2-3|NA|TRBD1
CASSPDRGADTQYF
TGCGCCAGCAGCCCGGACAGGGGAGCAGATACGCAGTATTTT
>TRBV29-1|TRBJ1-1|NA|TRBD1
CSGGQEAAFF
TGCAGCGGTGGACAGGAGGCAGCTTTCTTT
>TRBV19|TRBJ1-5|NA|NA
CASSITGNQPQHF
TGTGCCAGTAGTATTACGGGCAATCAGCCCCAGCATTTT
>TRBV19|TRBJ2-3|NA|TRBD2
CASSLGTSGPDTQYF
TGTGCCAGTAGCCTTGGGACTAGCGGGCCAGATACGCAGTATTTT
>TRBV27|TRBJ2-1|NA|TRBD2
CASRLLLPGRVEQFF
TGTGCCAGCAGACTACTATTACCCGGGAGGGTTGAGCAGTTCTTC
>TRBV28|TRBJ1-2|few|NA
CASAFPTGVDYGYTF
TGTGCCAGCGCTTTCCCCACCGGGGTCGACTATGGCTACACCTTC
>TRBV27|TRBJ2-1|NA|NA
CASSPDLGGSRNEQFF
TGTGCCAGCAGTCCTGATTTGGGGGGATCCCGCAATGAGCAGTTCTTC
>TRBV16|TRBJ1-2|once|TRBD1
CASSRIQGANGYTF
TGTGCCAGCAGCCGAATACAGGGGGCCAATGGCTACACCTTC
>TRBV7-8|TRBJ1-5|NA|NA
CASSLTGGGNQPQHF
TGTGCCAGCAGCCTGACCGGGGGTGGCAATCAGCCCCAGCATTTT
>TRBV4-1|TRBJ1-1|NA|TRBD1
CASSPGQGALWTEAFF
TGCGCCAGCAGCCCAGGACAGGGGGCGTTATGGACTGAAGCTTTCTTT